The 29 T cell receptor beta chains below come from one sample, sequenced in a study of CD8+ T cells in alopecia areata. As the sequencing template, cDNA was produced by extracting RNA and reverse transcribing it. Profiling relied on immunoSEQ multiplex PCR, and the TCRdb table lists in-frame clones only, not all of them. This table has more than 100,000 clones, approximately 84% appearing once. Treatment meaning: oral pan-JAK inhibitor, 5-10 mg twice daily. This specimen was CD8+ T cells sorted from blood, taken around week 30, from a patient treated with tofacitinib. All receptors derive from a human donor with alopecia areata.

CDR3 nucleotide sequence: TGTGCCAGCAGCTTTCGACAGGGGAGGGACGAGCAGTACTTC. This translates into CASSFRQGRDEQYF. V and J are TRBV7-8 and TRBJ2-7; TRBD1 is a possible D gene (8 bases). From germline, CDR1 is SGHVS and CDR2 FQNEAQ. The CDR3 is 14 residues long. V lost 3 bases and J 5 bases, leaving 14 bases between the germline ends.

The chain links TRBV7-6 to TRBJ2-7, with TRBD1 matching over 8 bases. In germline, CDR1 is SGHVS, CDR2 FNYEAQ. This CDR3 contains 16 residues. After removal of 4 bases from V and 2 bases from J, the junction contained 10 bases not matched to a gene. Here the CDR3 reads CASSWGQAPWTYEQYF. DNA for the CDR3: TGTGCCAGCAGCTGGGGACAGGCGCCCTGGACCTACGAGCAGTACTTC.

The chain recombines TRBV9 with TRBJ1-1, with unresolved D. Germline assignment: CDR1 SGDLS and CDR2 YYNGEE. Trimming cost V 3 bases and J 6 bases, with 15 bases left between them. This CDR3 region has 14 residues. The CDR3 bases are TGTGCCAGCAGCGCCTCTTATGGTATCGCTGAAGCTTTCTTT. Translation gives CASSASYGIAEAFF.

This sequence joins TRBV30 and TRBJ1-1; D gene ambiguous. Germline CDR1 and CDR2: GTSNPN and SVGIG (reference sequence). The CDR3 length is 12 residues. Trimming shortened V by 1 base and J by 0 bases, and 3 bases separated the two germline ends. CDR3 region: CAWSELNTEAFF. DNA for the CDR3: TGTGCCTGGAGTGAACTGAACACTGAAGCTTTCTTT. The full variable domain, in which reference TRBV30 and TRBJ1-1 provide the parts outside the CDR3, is SQTIHQWPATLVQPVGSPLSLECTVEGTSNPNLYWYRQAAGRGLQLLFYSVGIGQISSEVPQNLSASRPQDRQFILSSKKLLLSDSGFYLCAWSELNTEAFFGQGTRLTVV.

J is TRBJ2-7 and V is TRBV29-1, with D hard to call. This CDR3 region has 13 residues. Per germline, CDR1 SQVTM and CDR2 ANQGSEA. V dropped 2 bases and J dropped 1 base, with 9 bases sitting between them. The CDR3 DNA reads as TGCAGCGTTGAATACCCAGATTCCTACGAGCAGTACTTC. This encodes CSVEYPDSYEQYF.

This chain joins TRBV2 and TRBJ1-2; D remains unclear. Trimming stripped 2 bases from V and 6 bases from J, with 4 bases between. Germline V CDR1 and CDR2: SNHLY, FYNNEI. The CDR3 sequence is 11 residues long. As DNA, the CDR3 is TGTGCCAGCAGTGAATGGGATGGCTACACCTTC. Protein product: CASSEWDGYTF.

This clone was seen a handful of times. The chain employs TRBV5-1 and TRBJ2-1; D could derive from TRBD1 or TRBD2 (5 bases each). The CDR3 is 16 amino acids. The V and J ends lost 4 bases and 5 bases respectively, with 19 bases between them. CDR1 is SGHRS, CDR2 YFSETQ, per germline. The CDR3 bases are TGCGCCAGCAGCCACGACAGAAGCGGAGTCGACAATGAGCAGTTCTTC. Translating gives CASSHDRSGVDNEQFF.

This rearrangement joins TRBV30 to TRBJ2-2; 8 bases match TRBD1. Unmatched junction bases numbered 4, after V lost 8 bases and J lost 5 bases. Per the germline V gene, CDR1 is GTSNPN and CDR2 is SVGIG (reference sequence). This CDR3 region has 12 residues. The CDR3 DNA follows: TGTGCCGGACAGGGAAGGACCGGGGAGCTGTTTTTT. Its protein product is CAGQGRTGELFF.

The CDR3 region is CSVDHHLTGNGYTF. CDR3 in DNA: TGCAGCGTCGATCACCACTTGACAGGGAATGGCTACACCTTC. J is TRBJ1-2 and V is TRBV29-1, with 7 positions matching TRBD1. J lost 6 bases, V lost 6 bases, and 13 bases had no gene match. Germline CDR1 and CDR2: SQVTM and ANQGSEA. The CDR3 contains 14 residues.

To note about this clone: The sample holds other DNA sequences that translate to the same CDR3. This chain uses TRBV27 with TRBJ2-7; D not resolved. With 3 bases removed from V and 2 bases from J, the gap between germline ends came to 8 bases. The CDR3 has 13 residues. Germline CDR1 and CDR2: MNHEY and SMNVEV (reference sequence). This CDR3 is CASSFSVTYEQYF. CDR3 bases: TGTGCCAGCAGTTTCTCGGTTACCTACGAGCAGTACTTC.

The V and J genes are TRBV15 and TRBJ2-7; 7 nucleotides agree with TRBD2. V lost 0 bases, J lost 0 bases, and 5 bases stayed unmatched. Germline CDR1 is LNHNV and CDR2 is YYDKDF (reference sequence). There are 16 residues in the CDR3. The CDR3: CATSRDPGGDSYEQYF. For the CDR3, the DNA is TGTGCCACCAGCAGAGATCCTGGGGGGGACTCCTACGAGCAGTACTTC.

The CDR3, as DNA: TGTGCCAGTAATCCGGGGAGGAGCTCCTACGAGCAGTACTTC. Amino acids: CASNPGRSSYEQYF. This chain uses TRBV19 with TRBJ2-7; D is perhaps TRBD2 (6 bases). CDR1 and CDR2 from the germline V gene are LNHDA and SQIVND (reference sequence). The germline V and J ends were trimmed by 7 bases and 0 bases, with 13 bases remaining between them. CDR3 length equals 14 residues. Supplemented by reference TRBV19 and TRBJ2-7, the full variable domain reads DGGITQSPKYLFRKEGQNVTLSCEQNLNHDAMYWYRQDPGQGLRLIYYSQIVNDFQKGDIAEGYSVSREKKESFPLTVTSAQKNPTAFYLCASNPGRSSYEQYFGPGTRLTVT.

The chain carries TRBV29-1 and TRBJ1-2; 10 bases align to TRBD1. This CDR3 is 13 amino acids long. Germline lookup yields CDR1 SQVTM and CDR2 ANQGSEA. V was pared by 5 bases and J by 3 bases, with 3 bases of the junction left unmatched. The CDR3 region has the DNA TGCAGCGTTACCGGGACAGGGGACTATGGCTACACCTTC. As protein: CSVTGTGDYGYTF. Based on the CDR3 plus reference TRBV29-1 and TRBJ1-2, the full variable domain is SAVISQKPSRDICQRGTSLTIQCQVDSQVTMMFWYRQQPGQSLTLIATANQGSEATYESGFVIDKFPISRPNLTFSTLTVSNMSPEDSSIYLCSVTGTGDYGYTFGSGTRLTVV.

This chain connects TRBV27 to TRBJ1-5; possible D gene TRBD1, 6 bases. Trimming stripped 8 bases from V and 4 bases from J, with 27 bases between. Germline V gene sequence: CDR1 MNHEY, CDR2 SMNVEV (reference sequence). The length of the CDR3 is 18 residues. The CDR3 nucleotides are TGTGCCAGCCGCCCTCTTACCGGGACATGCAAATATAATCAGCCCCAGCATTTT. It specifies CASRPLTGTCKYNQPQHF.

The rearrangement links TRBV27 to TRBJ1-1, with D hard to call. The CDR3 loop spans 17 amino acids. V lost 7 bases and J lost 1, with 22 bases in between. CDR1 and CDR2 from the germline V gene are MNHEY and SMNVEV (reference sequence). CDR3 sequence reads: CASTSLSMKIGNTEAFF. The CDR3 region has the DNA TGTGCCAGCACCAGTTTGTCAATGAAAATAGGGAACACTGAAGCTTTCTTT.

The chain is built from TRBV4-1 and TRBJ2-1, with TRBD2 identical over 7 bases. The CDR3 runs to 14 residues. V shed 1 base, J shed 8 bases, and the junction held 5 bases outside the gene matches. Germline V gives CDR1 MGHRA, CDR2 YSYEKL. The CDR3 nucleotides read TGCGCCAGCAGCCAAGTCGGGGGGAACCATGAGCAGTTCTTC. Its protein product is CASSQVGGNHEQFF.

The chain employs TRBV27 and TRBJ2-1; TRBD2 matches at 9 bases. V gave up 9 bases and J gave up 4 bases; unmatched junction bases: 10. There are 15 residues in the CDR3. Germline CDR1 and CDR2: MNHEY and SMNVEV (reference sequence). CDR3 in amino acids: CASQAGGLQYNEQFF. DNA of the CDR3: TGTGCCAGTCAAGCGGGAGGTCTCCAATACAATGAGCAGTTCTTC.

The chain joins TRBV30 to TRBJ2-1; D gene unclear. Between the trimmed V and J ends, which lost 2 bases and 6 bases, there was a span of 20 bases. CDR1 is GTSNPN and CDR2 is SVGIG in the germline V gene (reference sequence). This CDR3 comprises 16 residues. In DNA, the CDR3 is TGTGCCTGGAGTCTACAAATTACGCCCCCCACCAATGAGCAGTTCTTC. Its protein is CAWSLQITPPTNEQFF.

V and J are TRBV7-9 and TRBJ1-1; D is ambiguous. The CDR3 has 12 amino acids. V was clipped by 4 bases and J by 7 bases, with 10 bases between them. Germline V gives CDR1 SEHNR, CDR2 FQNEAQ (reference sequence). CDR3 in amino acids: CASSYIKFEAFF. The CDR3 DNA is TGTGCCAGCAGCTACATTAAGTTTGAAGCTTTCTTT.

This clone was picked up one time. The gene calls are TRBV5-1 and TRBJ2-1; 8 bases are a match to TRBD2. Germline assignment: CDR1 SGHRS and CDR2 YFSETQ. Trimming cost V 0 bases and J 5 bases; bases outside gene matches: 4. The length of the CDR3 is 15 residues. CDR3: CASSLAKRENNEQFF. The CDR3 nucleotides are TGCGCCAGCAGCTTGGCCAAGCGGGAGAACAATGAGCAGTTCTTC.

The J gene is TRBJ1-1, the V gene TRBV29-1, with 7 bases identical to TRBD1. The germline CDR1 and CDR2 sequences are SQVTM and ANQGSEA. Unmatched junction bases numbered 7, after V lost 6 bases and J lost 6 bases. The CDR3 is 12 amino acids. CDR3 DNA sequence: TGCAGCGTCAAAGGGACAGAGGCTGAAGCTTTCTTT. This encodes CSVKGTEAEAFF.

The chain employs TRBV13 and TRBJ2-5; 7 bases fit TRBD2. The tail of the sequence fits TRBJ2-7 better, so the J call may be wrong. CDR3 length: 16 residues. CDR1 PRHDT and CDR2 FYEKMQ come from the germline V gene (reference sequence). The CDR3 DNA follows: TGTGCCAGCAGCTTAACAACGGGGCTAGCGGCCTACGAGCAGTACTTC. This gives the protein CASSLTTGLAAYEQYF.

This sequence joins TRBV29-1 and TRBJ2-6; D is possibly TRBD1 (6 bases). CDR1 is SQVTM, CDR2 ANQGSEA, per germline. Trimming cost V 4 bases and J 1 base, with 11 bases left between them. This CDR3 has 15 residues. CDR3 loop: CSVVNRVSGANVLTF. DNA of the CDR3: TGCAGCGTTGTGAACAGGGTATCTGGGGCCAACGTCCTGACTTTC.

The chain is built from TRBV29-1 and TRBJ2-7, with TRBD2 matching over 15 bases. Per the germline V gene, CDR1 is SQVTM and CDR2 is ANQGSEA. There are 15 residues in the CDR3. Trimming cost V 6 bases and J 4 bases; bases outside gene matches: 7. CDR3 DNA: TGCAGCGTAAAAGGACTAGCGGGGGGGAGATACGAGCAGTACTTC. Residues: CSVKGLAGGRYEQYF.

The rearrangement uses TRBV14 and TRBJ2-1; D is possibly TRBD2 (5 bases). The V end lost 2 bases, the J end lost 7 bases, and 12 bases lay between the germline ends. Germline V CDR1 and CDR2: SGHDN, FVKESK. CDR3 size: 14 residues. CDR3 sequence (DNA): TGTGCCAGCAGCCAATTTACGGAGGTTAATGAGCAGTTCTTC. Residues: CASSQFTEVNEQFF. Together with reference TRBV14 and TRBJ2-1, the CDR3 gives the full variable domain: EAGVTQFPSHSVIEKGQTVTLRCDPISGHDNLYWYRRVMGKEIKFLLHFVKESKQDESGMPNNRFLAERTGGTYSTLKVQPAELEDSGVYFCASSQFTEVNEQFFGPGTRLTVL.

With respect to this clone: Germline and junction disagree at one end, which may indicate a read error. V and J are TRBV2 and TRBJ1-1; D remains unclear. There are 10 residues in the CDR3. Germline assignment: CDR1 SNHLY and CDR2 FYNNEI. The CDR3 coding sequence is TGTGCCAGCAGTGAAGTACCCGCCGGCTTT. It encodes CASSEVPAGF.

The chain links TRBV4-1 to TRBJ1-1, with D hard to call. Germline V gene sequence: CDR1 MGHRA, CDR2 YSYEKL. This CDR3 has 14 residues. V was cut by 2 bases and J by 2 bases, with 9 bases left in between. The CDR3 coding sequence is TGCGCCAGCAGCCAACCCGAAATCAACACTGAAGCTTTCTTT. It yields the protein CASSQPEINTEAFF.

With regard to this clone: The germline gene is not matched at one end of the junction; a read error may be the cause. The CDR3 loop reads CASRLAGDPYEQYF. In DNA form, the CDR3 reads TGTGCCAGCAGGTTAGCGGGGGATCCCTACGAGCAGTACTTC. This chain connects TRBV13 to TRBJ2-7; TRBD2 aligns across 9 bases. Germline V lookup: CDR1 PRHDT, CDR2 FYEKMQ (reference sequence). The CDR3 is made up of 14 amino acids.

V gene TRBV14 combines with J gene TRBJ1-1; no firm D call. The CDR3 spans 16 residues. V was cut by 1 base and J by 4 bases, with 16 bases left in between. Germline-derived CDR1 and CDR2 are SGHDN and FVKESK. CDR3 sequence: CASSQAWFEVGTEAFF. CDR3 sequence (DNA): TGTGCCAGCAGCCAAGCGTGGTTCGAGGTAGGCACTGAAGCTTTCTTT. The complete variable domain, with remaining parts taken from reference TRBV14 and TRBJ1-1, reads EAGVTQFPSHSVIEKGQTVTLRCDPISGHDNLYWYRRVMGKEIKFLLHFVKESKQDESGMPNNRFLAERTGGTYSTLKVQPAELEDSGVYFCASSQAWFEVGTEAFFGQGTRLTVV.